This paragraph covers one T cell receptor beta chain sequence. The antigen remains unidentified. The source of the sample is a study of T cell responses to AZD1222 COVID-19 vaccine. Notes on the study in general: Of the AZD1222 recipients, only 5 or 6 were seropositive at baseline. Researchers took repertoire samples only after the peak T cell response had come. Variant regions that are unmutated are reportedly the target of nearly half of spike-specific TCRs.

This CDR3 comprises 14 residues. With V trimmed by 3 bases and J by 5 bases, 5 bases remained unmatched. CDR1 MNHEY and CDR2 SVGEGT come from the germline V gene. The method was immunoSEQ multiplex PCR; TCRdb's version includes in-frame clones alone and lacks a portion of them. The sample shows about 180,000 clones, around 90% of them seen only once. The source was peripheral blood, collected on day 0 of AZD1222 vaccination. The TCR sequence derives from an adult in good health. The chain combines TRBV6-2 or TRBV6-3 with TRBJ2-7, with 9 positions matching TRBD2. The DNA of the CDR3 is TGTGCCAGCAGTTATCTAGCGGGATCCCACGAGCAGTACTTC. Its translation is CASSYLAGSHEQYF.